The 26 T cell receptor beta chains presented below share a single source sample, sequenced in a study of blood T cell repertoires in COVID-19 (dated by TCRdb to 2018 to 2021). Receptor libraries were prepared by the immunoSEQ multiplex PCR assay. TCRdb mirrors the immuneACCESS table, restricted to in-frame sequences. Some clones are absent from its copies; in checked studies, under half trace to an unresolved V gene, and the reason for the others is unknown. The sample table shows some 330,000 clones, and 70% to 90% are seen once. The leading ten clones occupy less than 4.5% of the sample. The sequenced material came from PBMCs or T cells enriched from blood (not recorded which). These receptors all stem from a man younger than 45 who had recovered from COVID-19.

Concerning this clone itself: Other nucleotide sequences from this sample produce the same CDR3. V is TRBV5-1 and J is TRBJ2-1, with 10 bases identical to TRBD2. V gave up 4 bases and J gave up 0 bases; unmatched junction bases: 4. Germline-derived CDR1 and CDR2 are SGHRS and YFSETQ. This CDR3 has 16 residues. DNA of the CDR3: TGCGCCAGCAGCCGGACTAGCGGCAGCTCCTACAATGAGCAGTTCTTC. Translated, it gives CASSRTSGSSYNEQFF. The full variable domain, in which reference TRBV5-1 and TRBJ2-1 provide the parts outside the CDR3, is KAGVTQTPRYLIKTRGQQVTLSCSPISGHRSVSWYQQTPGQGLQFLFEYFSETQRNKGNFPGRFSGRQFSNSRSEMNVSTLELGDSALYLCASSRTSGSSYNEQFFGPGTRLTVL.

The rearrangement joins TRBV27 to TRBJ2-7, with a possible D match to TRBD2 (6 bases). Germline values: CDR1 MNHEY, CDR2 SMNVEV (reference sequence). The CDR3 spans 13 residues. The V and J ends lost 5 bases and 2 bases respectively, with 10 bases between them. The CDR3 region is CASSGGSPYEQYF. The CDR3 region has the DNA TGTGCCAGCAGTGGAGGGTCTCCCTACGAGCAGTACTTC.

The chain joins TRBV15 to TRBJ1-2; weak D call: TRBD1 (6 bases). In germline, CDR1 is LNHNV, CDR2 YYDKDF (reference sequence). This CDR3 is built from 17 residues. V was trimmed by 3 bases and J by 0 bases, leaving 17 bases between them. The CDR3 region is CATSRGSMTGANYGYTF. The CDR3 DNA is TGTGCCACCAGCAGGGGGTCCATGACAGGAGCTAACTATGGCTACACCTTC.

This clone came up a few times. The chain couples TRBV5-1 to TRBJ1-2; no firm D call. The CDR3 consists of 15 residues. Per germline, CDR1 SGHRS and CDR2 YFSETQ. V dropped 5 bases and J dropped 4 bases, with 18 bases sitting between them. The chain's CDR3 is CASRDSPEISYGYTF. CDR3 sequence (DNA): TGCGCCAGCAGAGATAGTCCCGAGATAAGCTATGGCTACACCTTC.

The rearrangement uses TRBV3-1 (or the pseudogene TRBV3-2) and TRBJ1-1, with TRBD1 matching 7 bases. This CDR3 region has 13 residues. Germline CDR1 and CDR2: LGHDT and YNNKEL (reference sequence). Trimming took 1 base from V and 7 from J; bases not matched to a gene: 3. The CDR3 sequence is CASSQVAGGEAFF. CDR3 bases: TGTGCCAGCAGCCAAGTGGCAGGGGGTGAAGCTTTCTTT.

This CDR3 is CASRNPPGQQETQYF. CDR3 DNA sequence: TGTGCCAGCAGAAACCCGCCGGGACAGCAAGAGACCCAGTACTTC. The chain links TRBV7-9 to TRBJ2-5, with 7 bases matching TRBD1. V shed 6 bases, J shed 2 bases, and the junction held 9 bases outside the gene matches. The CDR3 length is 15 residues. Germline V gene data show CDR1 as SEHNR and CDR2 as FQNEAQ (reference sequence).

The chain couples TRBV5-1 to TRBJ2-5, with 9 bases fitting TRBD1. Germline V gene sequence: CDR1 SGHRS, CDR2 YFSETQ. The junction had 6 bases not matched to a gene; V was cut back by 4 bases and J by 2 bases. This CDR3 contains 15 residues. The CDR3, as DNA: TGCGCCAGCAGCCGACAGGGGGACTCTCAAGAGACCCAGTACTTC. This translates into CASSRQGDSQETQYF.

The genes are TRBV19 and TRBJ2-5; no clear D. The V gene's germline CDR1 is LNHDA and CDR2 SQIVND (reference sequence). Trimming shortened V by 4 bases and J by 2 bases, and 11 bases separated the two germline ends. The CDR3 covers 14 residues. CDR3 amino acids: CASSNGATQETQYF. In DNA form, the CDR3 reads TGTGCCAGTAGTAACGGAGCCACTCAAGAGACCCAGTACTTC.

Note on this clone: In the same sample, other DNA sequences code for this CDR3. The chain recombines TRBV10-3 with TRBJ1-5, with D possibly matching TRBD1 (5 bases). Per the germline V gene, CDR1 is ENHRY and CDR2 is SYGVKD. CDR3 length equals 13 residues. The V end was cut by 6 bases, the J end by 1 base, with 7 bases between. As DNA, the CDR3 is TGTGCCATCAGAGACAGCAGCAATCAGCCCCAGCATTTT. Translation gives CAIRDSSNQPQHF.

The J gene is TRBJ1-5, the V gene TRBV6-6, with 8 bases matching TRBD1. Germline V gene lookup returns CDR1 MNHNY and CDR2 SVGAGI (reference sequence). The CDR3 loop spans 15 amino acids. V shed 6 bases and J 4 bases; nucleotides not matched to a gene: 8. CDR3 sequence reads: CASRTQGAENQPQHF. As DNA, the CDR3 is TGTGCCAGCAGAACCCAGGGGGCGGAAAATCAGCCCCAGCATTTT.

CDR3 DNA sequence: TGTGCCAGCAGCAAGGGACTAGGCAATTATCTGCACGAGCAGTACTTC. Its protein is CASSKGLGNYLHEQYF. The chain is built from TRBV11-3 and TRBJ2-7; 8 bases map to TRBD2. V was pared by 5 bases and J by 5 bases, with 14 bases of the junction left unmatched. The V gene's germline CDR1 is SGHNT and CDR2 YENEEA. The CDR3 contains 16 residues.

This clone has only a few counts. The chain is built from TRBV6-5 and TRBJ2-7, with TRBD1 identical over 7 bases. The length of the CDR3 is 13 residues. V shed 10 bases and J 5 bases; nucleotides not matched to a gene: 11. From germline, CDR1 is MNHEY and CDR2 SVGAGI. CDR3 sequence (DNA): TGTGCCATCTCGAGACAGGGTGGCCACGAGCAGTACTTC. Its protein product is CAISRQGGHEQYF.

The V gene is TRBV5-1, the J gene TRBJ2-1; the D gene is possibly TRBD2 (6 bases). The CDR3 spans 14 residues. V shed 2 bases and J shed 7 bases, with 13 bases lying between them. Germline values: CDR1 SGHRS, CDR2 YFSETQ. CDR3 nucleotide sequence: TGCGCCAGCAGCTTAGGCGGGGTAGAAAATGAGCAGTTCTTC. It yields the protein CASSLGGVENEQFF.

V is TRBV19 and J is TRBJ1-5; TRBD1 is a possible D gene (6 bases). Germline lookup yields CDR1 LNHDA and CDR2 SQIVND (reference sequence). V was cut by 4 bases and J by 13 bases, with 11 bases left in between. The CDR3 is made up of 11 amino acids. CDR3 region: CASSTPGQQHF. The CDR3 bases are TGTGCCAGTAGTACTCCAGGACAGCAGCATTTT.

V is TRBV3-1 (or the pseudogene TRBV3-2) and J is TRBJ1-6; TRBD1 matches at 8 bases. CDR3 length: 14 amino acids. Germline CDR1 and CDR2: LGHDT and YNNKEL (reference sequence). The junction had 6 bases not matched to a gene; V was cut back by 4 bases and J by 10 bases. The DNA for the CDR3 is TGTGCCAGCAGCCGGGGACAGGCAGGCTCACCCCTCCACTTT. Its translation is CASSRGQAGSPLHF.

J is TRBJ2-7 and V is TRBV7-9; weak D call: TRBD1 (5 bases). Germline loops: CDR1 SEHNR, CDR2 FQNEAQ (reference sequence). This CDR3 is built from 16 residues. Trimming left V 5 bases short and J 0 bases short, with 17 bases between. CDR3 protein: CASSHSDRTASYEQYF. The CDR3 nucleotides read TGTGCCAGCAGCCATTCAGACAGAACTGCCTCCTACGAGCAGTACTTC.

The chain combines TRBV30 with TRBJ1-1; tentatively, D is TRBD1 (6 bases). V was clipped by 0 bases and J by 0 bases, with 20 bases between them. CDR1 is GTSNPN and CDR2 is SVGIG in the germline V gene (reference sequence). This CDR3 has 18 amino acids. Here the CDR3 reads CAWSVGWGQLRVNTEAFF. The CDR3 bases are TGTGCCTGGAGTGTAGGCTGGGGGCAACTGAGGGTGAACACTGAAGCTTTCTTT.

This clone was observed a handful of times. This chain joins TRBV18 and TRBJ1-3; possible D gene TRBD1, 5 bases. This CDR3 contains 15 residues. V lost 3 bases and J lost 0, with 9 bases in between. Germline-derived CDR1 and CDR2 are KGHSH and LQKENI. CDR3 region: CASSPQGISGNTIYF. The CDR3 DNA follows: TGTGCCAGCTCACCTCAGGGAATCTCTGGAAACACCATATATTTT.

The rearrangement uses TRBV28 and TRBJ1-2; TRBD1 matches 8 bases. V lost 5 bases, J lost 8 bases, and 7 bases stayed unmatched. This CDR3 comprises 13 residues. Germline loops: CDR1 MDHEN, CDR2 SYDVKM. CDR3 DNA sequence: TGTGCCAGCAGTCCGGACAGGGCGAGAGGCTACACCTTC. Translating it yields CASSPDRARGYTF.

This chain joins TRBV7-2 and TRBJ1-2; 7 nucleotides align to TRBD1. CDR1 and CDR2 from the germline V gene are SGHTA and FQGNSA. There are 14 residues in the CDR3. V dropped 1 base and J dropped 8; count of bases not matched to a gene: 7. CDR3 amino acids: CASSLGQGFMGYTF. The CDR3, as DNA: TGTGCCAGCAGCTTAGGACAGGGCTTTATGGGCTACACCTTC. Full variable domain (remainder filled in from reference TRBV7-2 and TRBJ1-2): GAGVSQSPSNKVTEKGKDVELRCDPISGHTALYWYRQSLGQGLEFLIYFQGNSAPDKSGLPSDRFSAERTGGSVSTLTIQRTQQEDSAVYLCASSLGQGFMGYTFGSGTRLTVV.

This chain uses TRBV5-1 with TRBJ2-5; D gene uncertain. Trimming removed 0 bases at V and 5 bases at J, with 14 bases between. Germline lookup yields CDR1 SGHRS and CDR2 YFSETQ. There are 15 residues in the CDR3. CDR3: CASSLGDAARETQYF. CDR3 coding DNA: TGCGCCAGCAGCTTGGGAGACGCGGCTCGGGAGACCCAGTACTTC.

The chain employs TRBV5-4 and TRBJ2-1; D is possibly TRBD2 (6 bases). V was cut by 0 bases and J by 0 bases, with 13 bases left in between. The CDR3 consists of 17 residues. CDR1 is SGHNT, CDR2 YYREEE, per germline (reference sequence). CDR3 sequence (DNA): TGTGCCAGCAGCTTGGGAGGTAGGGGAGGCTCCTACAATGAGCAGTTCTTC. Its protein is CASSLGGRGGSYNEQFF.

This clone is a singleton in its sample. The rearrangement joins TRBV15 to TRBJ2-7, with 14 bases fitting TRBD2. The CDR3 contains 16 residues. Germline V CDR1 and CDR2: LNHNV, YYDKDF (reference sequence). Germline trimming cut 2 bases from V and 9 bases from J; bases unmatched to any gene: 9. The CDR3 DNA reads TGTGCCACCAGCAGAAGCCTCGGGACTAGCGGGAGCGGGCAGTACTTC. It codes for CATSRSLGTSGSGQYF.

The J gene is TRBJ2-5, the V gene TRBV27, with D possibly matching TRBD2 (6 bases). The CDR3 is 13 amino acids. Per germline, CDR1 MNHEY and CDR2 SMNVEV (reference sequence). V shed 3 bases and J shed 6 bases, with 11 bases lying between them. CDR3 sequence reads: CASSFEGRKTQYF. CDR3 in DNA: TGTGCCAGCAGTTTCGAGGGGAGGAAGACCCAGTACTTC.

The rearrangement links TRBV27 to TRBJ2-2, with TRBD1 matching over 7 bases. Per the germline V gene, CDR1 is MNHEY and CDR2 is SMNVEV (reference sequence). V lost 5 bases, J lost 1 base, and 4 bases stayed unmatched. The CDR3 loop spans 15 amino acids. The CDR3 DNA follows: TGTGCCAGCAGTCGGGGACAGCTGAACACCGGGGAGCTGTTTTTT. It translates to CASSRGQLNTGELFF.

The chain is built from TRBV5-1 and TRBJ1-1, with D unresolved. With 7 bases removed from V and 2 bases from J, the gap between germline ends came to 15 bases. CDR1 SGHRS and CDR2 YFSETQ come from the germline V gene. The CDR3 is 14 amino acids. The DNA for the CDR3 is TGCGCCAGCCAACAGACAACCGGAAACACTGAAGCTTTCTTT. Residues: CASQQTTGNTEAFF.